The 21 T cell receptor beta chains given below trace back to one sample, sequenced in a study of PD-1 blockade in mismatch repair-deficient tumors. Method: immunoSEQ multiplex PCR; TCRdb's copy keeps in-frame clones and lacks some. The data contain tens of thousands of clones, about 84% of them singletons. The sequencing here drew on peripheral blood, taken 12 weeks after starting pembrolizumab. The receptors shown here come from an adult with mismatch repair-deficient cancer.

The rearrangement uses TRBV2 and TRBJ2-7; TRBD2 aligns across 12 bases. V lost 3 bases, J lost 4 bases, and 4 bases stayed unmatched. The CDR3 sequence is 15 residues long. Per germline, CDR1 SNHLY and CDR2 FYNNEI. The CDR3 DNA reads TGTGCCAGCAGTGAGACTAGCGGGAGCGGGTACGAGCAGTACTTC. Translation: CASSETSGSGYEQYF.

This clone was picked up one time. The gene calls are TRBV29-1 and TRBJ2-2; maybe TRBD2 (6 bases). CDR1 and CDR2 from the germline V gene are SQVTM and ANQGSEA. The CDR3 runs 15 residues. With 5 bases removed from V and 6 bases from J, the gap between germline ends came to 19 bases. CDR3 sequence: CSVQRIGSKPGELFF. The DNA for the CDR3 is TGCAGCGTTCAACGGATCGGGAGTAAGCCCGGGGAGCTGTTTTTT.

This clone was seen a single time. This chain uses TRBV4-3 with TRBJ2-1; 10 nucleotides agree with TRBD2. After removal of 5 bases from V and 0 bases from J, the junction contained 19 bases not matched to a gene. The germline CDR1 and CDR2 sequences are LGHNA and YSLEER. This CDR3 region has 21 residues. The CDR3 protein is CASSLLRPSGRLWGSYNEQFF. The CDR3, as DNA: TGCGCCAGCAGCTTACTTAGACCTAGCGGGAGACTATGGGGCTCCTACAATGAGCAGTTCTTC.

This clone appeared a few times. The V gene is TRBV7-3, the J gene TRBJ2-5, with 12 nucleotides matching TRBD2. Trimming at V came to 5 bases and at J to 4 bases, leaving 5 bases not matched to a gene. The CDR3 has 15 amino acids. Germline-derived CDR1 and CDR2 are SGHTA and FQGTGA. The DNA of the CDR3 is TGTGCCAGCAGCGAGACTAGCGGGAGTGGAGAGACCCAGTACTTC. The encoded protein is CASSETSGSGETQYF.

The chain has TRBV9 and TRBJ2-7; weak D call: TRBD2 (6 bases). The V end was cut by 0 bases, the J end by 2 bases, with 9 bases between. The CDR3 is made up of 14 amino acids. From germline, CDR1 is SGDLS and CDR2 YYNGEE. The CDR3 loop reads CASSVGRETYEQYF. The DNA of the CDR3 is TGTGCCAGCAGCGTAGGGAGGGAAACCTACGAGCAGTACTTC. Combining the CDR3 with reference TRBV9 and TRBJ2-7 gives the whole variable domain DSGVTQTPKHLITATGQRVTLRCSPRSGDLSVYWYQQSLDQGLQFLIQYYNGEERAKGNILERFSAQQFPDLHSELNLSSLELGDSALYFCASSVGRETYEQYFGPGTRLTVT.

CDR3: CASSRDYYEQYF. The CDR3 DNA follows: TGCGCCAGCAGCCGTGACTACTACGAGCAGTACTTC. This rearrangement joins TRBV4-3 to TRBJ2-7, with D perhaps matching TRBD2 (5 bases). The CDR3 spans 12 residues. Germline V gives CDR1 LGHNA, CDR2 YSLEER. The V end lost 4 bases, the J end lost 3 bases, and 7 bases lay between the germline ends.

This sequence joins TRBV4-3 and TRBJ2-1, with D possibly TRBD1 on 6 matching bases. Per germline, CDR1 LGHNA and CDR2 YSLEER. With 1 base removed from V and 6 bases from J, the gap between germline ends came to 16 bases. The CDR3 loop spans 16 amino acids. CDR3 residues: CASSQGDRLIRNEQFF. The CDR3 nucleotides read TGCGCCAGCAGCCAAGGTGACAGGTTGATACGCAATGAGCAGTTCTTC.

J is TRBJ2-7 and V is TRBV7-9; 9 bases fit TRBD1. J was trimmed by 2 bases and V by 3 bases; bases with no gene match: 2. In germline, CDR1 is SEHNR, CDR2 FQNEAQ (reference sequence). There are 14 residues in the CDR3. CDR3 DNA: TGTGCCAGCAGCTTCGGGACAGGGACCTACGAGCAGTACTTC. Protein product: CASSFGTGTYEQYF.

The CDR3 region has the DNA TGCAGCGTTGAAGAATTAGCGGGAGGTCGCTACGAGCAGTACTTC. It yields the protein CSVEELAGGRYEQYF. The V gene is TRBV29-1, the J gene TRBJ2-7; 10 positions agree with TRBD2. The CDR3 runs 15 residues. J lost 3 bases, V lost 0 bases, and 5 bases had no gene match. Per germline, CDR1 SQVTM and CDR2 ANQGSEA.

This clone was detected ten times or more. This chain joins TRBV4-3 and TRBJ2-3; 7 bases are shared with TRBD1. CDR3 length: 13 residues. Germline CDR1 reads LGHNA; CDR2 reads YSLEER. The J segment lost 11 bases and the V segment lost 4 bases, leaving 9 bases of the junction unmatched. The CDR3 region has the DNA TGCGCCAGCAGCCCGGGACAGCCCAGCCAGCAGTATTTT. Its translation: CASSPGQPSQQYF.

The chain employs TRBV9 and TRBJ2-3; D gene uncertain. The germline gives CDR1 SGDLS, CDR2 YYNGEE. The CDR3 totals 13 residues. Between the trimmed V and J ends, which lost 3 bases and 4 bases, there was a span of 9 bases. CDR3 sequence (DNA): TGTGCCAGCAGCGATTATGTCTCAGATACGCAGTATTTT. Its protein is CASSDYVSDTQYF.

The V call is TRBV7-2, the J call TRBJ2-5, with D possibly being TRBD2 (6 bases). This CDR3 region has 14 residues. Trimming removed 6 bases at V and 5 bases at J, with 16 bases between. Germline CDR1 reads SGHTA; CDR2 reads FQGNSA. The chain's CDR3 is CASSSGTLSETQYF. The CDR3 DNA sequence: TGTGCCAGCAGTTCCGGGACTTTGTCCGAGACCCAGTACTTC.

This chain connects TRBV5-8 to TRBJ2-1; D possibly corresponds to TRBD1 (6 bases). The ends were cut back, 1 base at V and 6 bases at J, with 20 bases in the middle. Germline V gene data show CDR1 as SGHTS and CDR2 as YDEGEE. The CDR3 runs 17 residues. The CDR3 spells CASSLLGAGTLINEQFF. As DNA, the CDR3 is TGTGCCAGCAGCTTGTTGGGGGCAGGGACCCTTATCAATGAGCAGTTCTTC.

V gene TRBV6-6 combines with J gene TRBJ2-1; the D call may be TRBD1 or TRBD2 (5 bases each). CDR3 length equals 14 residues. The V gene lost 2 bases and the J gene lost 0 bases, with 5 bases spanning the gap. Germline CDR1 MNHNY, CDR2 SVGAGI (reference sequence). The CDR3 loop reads CASSYGTSYNEQFF. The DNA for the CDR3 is TGTGCCAGCAGTTACGGGACCTCCTACAATGAGCAGTTCTTC.

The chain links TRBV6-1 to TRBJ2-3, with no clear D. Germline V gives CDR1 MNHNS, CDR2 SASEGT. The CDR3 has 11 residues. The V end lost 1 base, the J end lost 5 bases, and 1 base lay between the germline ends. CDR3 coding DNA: TGTGCCAGCAGTGAAGGAGATACGCAGTATTTT. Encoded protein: CASSEGDTQYF.

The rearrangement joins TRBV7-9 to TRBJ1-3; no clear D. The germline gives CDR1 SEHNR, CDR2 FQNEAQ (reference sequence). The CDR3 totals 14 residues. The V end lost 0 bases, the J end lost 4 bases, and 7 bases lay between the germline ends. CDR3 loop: CASSLAGIGNTIYF. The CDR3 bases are TGTGCCAGCAGCTTAGCGGGGATAGGAAACACCATATATTTT.

This CDR3 is CASSLDGNLNTEAFF. DNA of the CDR3: TGCGCCAGCAGCTTGGATGGGAATCTGAACACTGAAGCTTTCTTT. The rearrangement links TRBV5-1 to TRBJ1-1; D uncertain. This CDR3 comprises 15 residues. Per the germline V gene, CDR1 is SGHRS and CDR2 is YFSETQ. V lost 0 bases and J 0 bases, leaving 9 bases between the germline ends.

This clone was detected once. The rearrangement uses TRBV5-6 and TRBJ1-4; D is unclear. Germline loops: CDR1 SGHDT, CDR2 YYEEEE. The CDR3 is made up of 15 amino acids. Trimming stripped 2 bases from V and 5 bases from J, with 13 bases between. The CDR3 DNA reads TGTGCCAGCAGCTTCGCGTCACAACTCAATGAAAAACTGTTTTTT. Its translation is CASSFASQLNEKLFF.

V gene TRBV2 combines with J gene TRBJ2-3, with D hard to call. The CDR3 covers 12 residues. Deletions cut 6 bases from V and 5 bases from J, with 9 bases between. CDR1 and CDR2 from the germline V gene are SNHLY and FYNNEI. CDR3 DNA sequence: TGTGCCAGCAGATTTGAGATAGATACGCAGTATTTT. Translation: CASRFEIDTQYF.

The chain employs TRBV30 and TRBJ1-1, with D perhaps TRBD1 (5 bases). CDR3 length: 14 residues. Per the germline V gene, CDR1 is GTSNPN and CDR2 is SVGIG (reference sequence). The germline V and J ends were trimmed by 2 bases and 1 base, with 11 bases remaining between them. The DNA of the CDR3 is TGTGCCTGGAGTAGGAGAAGGGGGAACACTGAAGCTTTCTTT. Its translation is CAWSRRRGNTEAFF.

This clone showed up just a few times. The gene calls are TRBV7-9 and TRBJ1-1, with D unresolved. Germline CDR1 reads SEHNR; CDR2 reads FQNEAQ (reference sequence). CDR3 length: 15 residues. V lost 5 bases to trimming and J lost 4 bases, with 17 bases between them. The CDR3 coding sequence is TGTGCCAGCAGCCCCCTCGTCCCCTCGGGCACTGAAGCTTTCTTT. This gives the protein CASSPLVPSGTEAFF.